The sequence of this T cell receptor beta chain was determined in a study of human T cells and chemical hapten exposure. Findings and caveats of the study: Expanded TCR counts at PT1 went up together with patch test score, a positive correlation.

This clonotype was picked up a small number of times. Antigen unknown. The CDR3 has 15 amino acids. Trimming removed 2 bases at V and 3 bases at J, with 12 bases between. The germline gives CDR1 MDHEN, CDR2 SYDVKM. Original processing methods: TCR counts had a median of about 100,000 per sample and spanned roughly 23,224 to 700,000. TCRdb independently ran MiXCR on the RACE reads; one entry per CDR3 protein. Clone size and V and J calls follow TCRdb, not the original study. This sample has about 400,000 distinct CDR3 sequences, with about 6% found just once. Time point noted: patch test 2, 6 weeks after DPC sensitization. Treatment given: therapeutic diphenylcyclopropenone sensitization with weekly scalp DPC.

The sample here was whole blood, taken in connection with sensitization to the hapten diphenylcyclopropenone (DPC). The clonotype comes from a woman aged 18 to 35 with alopecia areata. Some clones in this sample may be carry-over from other donors' samples. The V gene is TRBV28, the J gene TRBJ2-3; D is unresolved. The CDR3 DNA reads TGTGCCAGCAGTTTAAGCCCCAGGCGAACAGATACGCAGTATTTT. Translation: CASSLSPRRTDTQYF. The entire variable domain, with the rest obtained from reference TRBV28 and TRBJ2-3, is as follows: DVKVTQSSRYLVKRTGEKVFLECVQDMDHENMFWYRQDPGLGLRLIYFSYDVKMKEKGDIPEGYSVSREKKERFSLILESASTNQTSMYLCASSLSPRRTDTQYFGPGTRLTVL.